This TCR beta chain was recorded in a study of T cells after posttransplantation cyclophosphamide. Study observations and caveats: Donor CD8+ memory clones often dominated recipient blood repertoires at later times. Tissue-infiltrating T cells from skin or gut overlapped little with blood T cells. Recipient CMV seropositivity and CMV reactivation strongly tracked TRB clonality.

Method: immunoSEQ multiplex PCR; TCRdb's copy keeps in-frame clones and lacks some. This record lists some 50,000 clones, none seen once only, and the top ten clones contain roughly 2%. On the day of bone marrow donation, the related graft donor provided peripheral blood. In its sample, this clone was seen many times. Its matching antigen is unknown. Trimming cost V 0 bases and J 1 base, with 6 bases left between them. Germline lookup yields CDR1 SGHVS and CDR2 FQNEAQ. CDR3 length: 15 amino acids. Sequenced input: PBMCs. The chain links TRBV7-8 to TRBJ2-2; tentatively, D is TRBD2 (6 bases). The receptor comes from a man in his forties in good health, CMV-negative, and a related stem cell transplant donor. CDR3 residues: CASSLASGNTGELFF. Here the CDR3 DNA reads TGTGCCAGCAGCTTAGCTAGCGGGAACACCGGGGAGCTGTTTTTT.